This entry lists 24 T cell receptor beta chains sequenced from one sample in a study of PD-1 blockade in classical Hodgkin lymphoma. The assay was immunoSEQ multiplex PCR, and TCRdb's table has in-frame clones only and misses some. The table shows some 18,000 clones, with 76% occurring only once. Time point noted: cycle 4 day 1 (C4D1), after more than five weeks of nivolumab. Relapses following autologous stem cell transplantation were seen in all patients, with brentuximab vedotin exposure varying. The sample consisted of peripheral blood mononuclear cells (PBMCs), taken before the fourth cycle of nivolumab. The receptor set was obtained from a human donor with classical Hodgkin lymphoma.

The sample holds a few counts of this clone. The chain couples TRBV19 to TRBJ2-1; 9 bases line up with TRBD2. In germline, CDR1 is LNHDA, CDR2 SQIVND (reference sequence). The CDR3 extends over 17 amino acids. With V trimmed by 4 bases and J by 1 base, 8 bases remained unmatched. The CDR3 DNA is TGTGCCAGTAGTACTCCGGGTAGCGGGAGTTCCTACAATGAGCAGTTCTTC. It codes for CASSTPGSGSSYNEQFF.

CDR3 DNA sequence: TGTGCCAGCCGGACAATTTGGGGCAAAAACATTCAGTACTTC. Protein sequence: CASRTIWGKNIQYF. The V gene is TRBV6-1, the J gene TRBJ2-4, with D perhaps TRBD1 (5 bases). From germline, CDR1 is MNHNS and CDR2 SASEGT. V was trimmed by 8 bases and J by 3 bases, leaving 14 bases between them. The CDR3 extends over 14 amino acids.

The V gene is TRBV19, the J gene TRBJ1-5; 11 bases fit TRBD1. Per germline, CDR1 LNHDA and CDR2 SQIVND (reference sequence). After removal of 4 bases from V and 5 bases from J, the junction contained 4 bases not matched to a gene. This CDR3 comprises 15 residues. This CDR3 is CASSKDRGPHQPQHF. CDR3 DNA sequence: TGTGCCAGTAGTAAGGACAGGGGGCCCCATCAGCCCCAGCATTTT.

The CDR3 spells CASRRDTLQHF. Here the CDR3 DNA reads TGTGCCAGCAGACGGGACACACTCCAGCATTTT. V and J are TRBV28 and TRBJ1-5; the D gene is possibly TRBD1 (6 bases). This CDR3 is built from 11 residues. From germline, CDR1 is MDHEN and CDR2 SYDVKM. Deletions cut 6 bases from V and 12 bases from J, with 12 bases between.

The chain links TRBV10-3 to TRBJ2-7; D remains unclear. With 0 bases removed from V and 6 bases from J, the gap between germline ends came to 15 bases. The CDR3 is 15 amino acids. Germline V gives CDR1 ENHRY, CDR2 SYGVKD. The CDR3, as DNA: TGTGCCATCAGTGAGTCAGAATCTGGGGTTAGCGAGCAGTACTTC. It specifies CAISESESGVSEQYF.

CDR3 protein: CASSPQHTQYF. CDR3 coding DNA: TGTGCCAGCAGCCCGCAACATACGCAGTATTTT. The chain is built from TRBV2 and TRBJ2-3, with no clear D. Germline V lookup: CDR1 SNHLY, CDR2 FYNNEI. The CDR3 has 11 amino acids. V lost 6 bases to trimming and J lost 7 bases, with 8 bases between them. Using reference TRBV2 and TRBJ2-3 for the parts outside the CDR3, the full variable domain is EPEVTQTPSHQVTQMGQEVILRCVPISNHLYFYWYRQILGQKVEFLVSFYNNEISEKSEIFDDQFSVERPDGSNFTLKIRSTKLEDSAMYFCASSPQHTQYFGPGTRLTVL.

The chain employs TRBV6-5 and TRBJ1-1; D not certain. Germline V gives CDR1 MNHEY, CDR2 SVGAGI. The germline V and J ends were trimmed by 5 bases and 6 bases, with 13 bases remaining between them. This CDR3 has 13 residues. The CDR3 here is CASSVLGLAEAFF. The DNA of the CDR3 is TGTGCCAGCAGTGTACTGGGGTTGGCTGAAGCTTTCTTT.

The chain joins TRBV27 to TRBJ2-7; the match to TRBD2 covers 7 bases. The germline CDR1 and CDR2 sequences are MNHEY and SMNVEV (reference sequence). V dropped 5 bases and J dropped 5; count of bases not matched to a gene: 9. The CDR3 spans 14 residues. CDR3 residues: CASSPGLDGHEQYF. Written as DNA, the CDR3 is TGTGCCAGCAGTCCAGGACTAGACGGGCACGAGCAGTACTTC.

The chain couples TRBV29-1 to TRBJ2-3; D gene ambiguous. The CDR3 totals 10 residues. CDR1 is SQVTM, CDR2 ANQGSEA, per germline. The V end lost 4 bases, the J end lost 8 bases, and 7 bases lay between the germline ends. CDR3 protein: CSVVAATQYF. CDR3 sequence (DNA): TGCAGCGTTGTTGCAGCTACGCAGTATTTT.

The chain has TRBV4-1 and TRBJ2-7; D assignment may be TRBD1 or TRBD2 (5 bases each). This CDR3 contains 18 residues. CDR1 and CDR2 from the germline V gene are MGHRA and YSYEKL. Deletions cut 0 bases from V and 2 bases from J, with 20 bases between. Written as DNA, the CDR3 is TGCGCCAGCAGCCAAGATCCAAGGACTGGGACGTGGACCTACGAGCAGTACGTC. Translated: CASSQDPRTGTWTYEQYV.

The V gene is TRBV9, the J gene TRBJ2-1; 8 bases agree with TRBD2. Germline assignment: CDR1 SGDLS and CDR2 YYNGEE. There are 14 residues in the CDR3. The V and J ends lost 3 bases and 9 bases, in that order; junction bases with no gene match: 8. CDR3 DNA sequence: TGTGCCAGCAGCGGAACCGGGACTAGGAGTGAGCAGTTCTTC. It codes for CASSGTGTRSEQFF. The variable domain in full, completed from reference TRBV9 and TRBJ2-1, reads DSGVTQTPKHLITATGQRVTLRCSPRSGDLSVYWYQQSLDQGLQFLIQYYNGEERAKGNILERFSAQQFPDLHSELNLSSLELGDSALYFCASSGTGTRSEQFFGPGTRLTVL.

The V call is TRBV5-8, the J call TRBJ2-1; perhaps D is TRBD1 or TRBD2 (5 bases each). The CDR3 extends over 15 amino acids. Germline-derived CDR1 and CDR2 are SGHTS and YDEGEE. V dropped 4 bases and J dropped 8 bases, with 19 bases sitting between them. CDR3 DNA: TGTGCCAGCAGCCATAGTAGGGACCTCCTAGATGAGCAGTTCTTC. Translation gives CASSHSRDLLDEQFF.

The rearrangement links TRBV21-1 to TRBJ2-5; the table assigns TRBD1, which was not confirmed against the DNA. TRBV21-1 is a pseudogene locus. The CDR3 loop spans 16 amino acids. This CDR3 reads CASSIRDRGYQETQYF. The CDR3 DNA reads TGTGCCAGCAGCATCCGGGACAGGGGATACCAAGAGACCCAGTACTTC.

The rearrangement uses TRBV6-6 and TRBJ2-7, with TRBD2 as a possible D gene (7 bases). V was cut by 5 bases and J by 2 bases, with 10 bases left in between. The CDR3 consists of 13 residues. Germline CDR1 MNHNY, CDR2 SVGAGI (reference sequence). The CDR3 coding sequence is TGTGCCAGCAGTGAGGGGGGGACCTACGAGCAGTACTTC. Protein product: CASSEGGTYEQYF.

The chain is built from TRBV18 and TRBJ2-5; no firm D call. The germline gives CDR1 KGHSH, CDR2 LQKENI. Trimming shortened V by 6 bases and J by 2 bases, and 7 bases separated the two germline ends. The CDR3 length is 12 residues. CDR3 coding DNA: TGTGCCAGCTCCCCCCAGCAAGAGACCCAGTACTTC. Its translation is CASSPQQETQYF.

CDR3 residues: CASSAHKRDIYNEQFF. CDR3 sequence (DNA): TGTGCCAGCAGCGCACACAAGAGGGATATTTACAATGAGCAGTTCTTC. The chain combines TRBV9 with TRBJ2-1; D is perhaps TRBD2 (5 bases). Trimming stripped 3 bases from V and 4 bases from J, with 17 bases between. Germline-derived CDR1 and CDR2 are SGDLS and YYNGEE. The CDR3 extends over 16 amino acids.

CDR3 sequence: CASSMVRGLGEQFF. In DNA form, the CDR3 reads TGTGCCAGTAGTATGGTCAGGGGGTTGGGAGAGCAGTTCTTC. V usage is TRBV19 and J usage is TRBJ2-1, with 7 bases identical to TRBD1. J was trimmed by 10 bases and V by 3 bases; bases with no gene match: 9. CDR3 length: 14 residues. The germline gives CDR1 LNHDA, CDR2 SQIVND (reference sequence). Filled out from reference TRBV19 and TRBJ2-1, the complete variable domain reads DGGITQSPKYLFRKEGQNVTLSCEQNLNHDAMYWYRQDPGQGLRLIYYSQIVNDFQKGDIAEGYSVSREKKESFPLTVTSAQKNPTAFYLCASSMVRGLGEQFFGPGTRLTVL.

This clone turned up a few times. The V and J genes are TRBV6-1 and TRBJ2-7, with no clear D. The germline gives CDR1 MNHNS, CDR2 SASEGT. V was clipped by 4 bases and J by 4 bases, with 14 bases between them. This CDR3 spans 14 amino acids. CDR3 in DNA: TGTGCCAGCAGTGCTCTTTCGTCTGGGTACGAGCAGTACGTC. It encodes CASSALSSGYEQYV.

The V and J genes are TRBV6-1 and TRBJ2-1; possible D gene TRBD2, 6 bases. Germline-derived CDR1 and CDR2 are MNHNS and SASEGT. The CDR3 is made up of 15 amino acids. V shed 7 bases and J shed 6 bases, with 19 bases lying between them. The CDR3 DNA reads TGTGCCAGCACAGGGACTTCAAAGGCCCCCAATGAGCAGTTCTTC. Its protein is CASTGTSKAPNEQFF.

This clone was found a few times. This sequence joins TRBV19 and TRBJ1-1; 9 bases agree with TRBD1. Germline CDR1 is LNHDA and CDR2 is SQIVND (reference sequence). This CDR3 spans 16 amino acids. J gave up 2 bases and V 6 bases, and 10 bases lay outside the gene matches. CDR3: CASSSINRGRNTEAFF. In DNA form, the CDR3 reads TGTGCCAGTAGCAGTATCAACAGGGGGCGTAACACTGAAGCTTTCTTT. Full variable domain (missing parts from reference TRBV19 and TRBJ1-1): DGGITQSPKYLFRKEGQNVTLSCEQNLNHDAMYWYRQDPGQGLRLIYYSQIVNDFQKGDIAEGYSVSREKKESFPLTVTSAQKNPTAFYLCASSSINRGRNTEAFFGQGTRLTVV.

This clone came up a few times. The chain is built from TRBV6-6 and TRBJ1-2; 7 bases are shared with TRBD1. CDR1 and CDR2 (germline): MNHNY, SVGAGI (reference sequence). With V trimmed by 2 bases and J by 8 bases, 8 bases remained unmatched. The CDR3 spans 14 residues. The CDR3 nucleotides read TGTGCCAGCAGTTACCAAGGGGCAGGGGGAGGCTACACCTTC. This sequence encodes CASSYQGAGGGYTF.

The CDR3 loop reads CASSFIGVVGSYNEQFF. The CDR3 nucleotides are TGTGCCAGTAGTTTCATAGGGGTCGTGGGGAGCTACAATGAGCAGTTCTTC. The rearrangement links TRBV19 to TRBJ2-1; D is possibly TRBD1 or TRBD2 (5 bases each). Deletions cut 5 bases from V and 3 bases from J, with 20 bases between. The CDR3 sequence is 17 residues long. Germline loops: CDR1 LNHDA, CDR2 SQIVND (reference sequence).

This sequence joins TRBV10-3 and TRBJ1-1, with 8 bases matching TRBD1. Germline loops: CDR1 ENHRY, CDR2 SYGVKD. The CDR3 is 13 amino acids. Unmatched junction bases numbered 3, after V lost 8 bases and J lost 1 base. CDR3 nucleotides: TGTGCCATCGGGGGGACAGGGAACACTGAAGCTTTCTTT. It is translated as CAIGGTGNTEAFF.

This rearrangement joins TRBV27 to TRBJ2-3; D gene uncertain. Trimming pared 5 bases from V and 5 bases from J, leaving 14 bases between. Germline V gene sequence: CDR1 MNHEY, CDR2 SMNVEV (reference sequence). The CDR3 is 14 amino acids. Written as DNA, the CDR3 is TGTGCCAGCAGTCTTAGAGGCCAACGAGATACGCAGTATTTT. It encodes CASSLRGQRDTQYF.